This TCR beta chain is from a study of identical twins. TCRdb passed the 5' RACE reads through MiXCR, listing each CDR3 protein once. The sample records 500,000 or so distinct CDR3 sequences, about 14% being singletons. Everyone who gave samples was a healthy Caucasian. There are a few counts of this clonotype. CDR1 SGHTA and CDR2 FQGNSA come from the germline V gene. The CDR3 runs to 13 residues. V lost 4 bases and J 0 bases, leaving 7 bases between the germline ends. These data were likewise used in another study, on yellow fever vaccine responses in identical twins.

The rearrangement links TRBV7-2 to TRBJ2-7; D is undetermined. This TCR derives from a woman between 18 and 29 years old in good health. The sequencing sample was made of CD4+ T cells sorted from blood. CDR3 in DNA: TGTGCCAGCAGCTCCCCTACCTCCTACGAGCAGTACTTC. Its translation: CASSSPTSYEQYF.